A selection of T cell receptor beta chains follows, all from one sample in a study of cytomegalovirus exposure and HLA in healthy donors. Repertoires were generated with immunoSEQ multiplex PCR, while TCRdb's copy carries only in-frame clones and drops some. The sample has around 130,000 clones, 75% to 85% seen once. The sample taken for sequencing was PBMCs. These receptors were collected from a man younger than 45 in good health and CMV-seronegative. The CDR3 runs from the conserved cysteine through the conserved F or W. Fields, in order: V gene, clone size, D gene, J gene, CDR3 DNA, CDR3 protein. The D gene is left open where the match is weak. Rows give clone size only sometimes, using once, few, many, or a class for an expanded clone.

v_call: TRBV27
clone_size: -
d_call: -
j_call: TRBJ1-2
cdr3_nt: TGTGCCAGTCACGCTGGCAGGAACTATGGCTACACCTTC
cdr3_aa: CASHAGRNYGYTF

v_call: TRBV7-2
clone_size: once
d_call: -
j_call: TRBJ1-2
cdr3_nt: TGTGCCAGCAGCTTTCGCCGGGGAGCTAACTATGGCTACACCTTC
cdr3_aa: CASSFRRGANYGYTF

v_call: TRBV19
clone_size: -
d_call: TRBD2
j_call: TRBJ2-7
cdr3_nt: TGTGCCAGTAGTATAAAGCGGGACGCCTACGAGCAGTACTTC
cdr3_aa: CASSIKRDAYEQYF

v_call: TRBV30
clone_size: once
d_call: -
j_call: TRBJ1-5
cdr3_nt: TGTGCCTGGAGTGTATCCAGGGTCGGGTTCGGGAGCAATCAGCCCCAGCATTTT
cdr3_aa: CAWSVSRVGFGSNQPQHF

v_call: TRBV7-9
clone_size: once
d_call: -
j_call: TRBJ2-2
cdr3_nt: TGTGCCAGCAGCTTACGGGAAAGGGAGTCTAGCGCCCGTACCGGGGAGCTGTTTTTT
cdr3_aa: CASSLRERESSARTGELFF

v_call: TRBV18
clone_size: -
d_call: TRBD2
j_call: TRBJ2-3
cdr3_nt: TGTGCCAGCTCACCACCGGGACTAGCGGGTAACACCGTTCCTCGAGATACGCAGTATTTT
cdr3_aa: CASSPPGLAGNTVPRDTQYF

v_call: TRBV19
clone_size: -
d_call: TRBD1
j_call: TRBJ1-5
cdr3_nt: TGTGCCAGTAGTTGGGACAGGGCTAGCAATCAGCCCCAGCATTTT
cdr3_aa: CASSWDRASNQPQHF

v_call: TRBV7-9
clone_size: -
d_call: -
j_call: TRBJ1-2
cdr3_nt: TGTGCCAGCAGTTTAGACAGCACAAGATATGGCTACACCTTC
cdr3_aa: CASSLDSTRYGYTF

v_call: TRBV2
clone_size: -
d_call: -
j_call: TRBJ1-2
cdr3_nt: TGTGCCAGCAGACCAAACCCAGGGGATCCTAACTATGGCTACACCTTC
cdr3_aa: CASRPNPGDPNYGYTF

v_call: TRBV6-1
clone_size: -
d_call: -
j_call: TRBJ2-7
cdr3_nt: TGTGCCAGCAGAACTGGGCAAAGACAGGACTACGAGCAGTACTTC
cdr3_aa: CASRTGQRQDYEQYF

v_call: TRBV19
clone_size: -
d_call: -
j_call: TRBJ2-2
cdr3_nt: TGTGCCAGTAGCAGATTGGGGGCGGGGGACCCCGGGGAGCTGTTTTTT
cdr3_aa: CASSRLGAGDPGELFF

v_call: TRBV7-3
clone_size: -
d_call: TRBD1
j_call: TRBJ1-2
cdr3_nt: TGTGCCAGCAGCTCCTCTCGGACAGGGCAGGGTGGCTACCCCTTC
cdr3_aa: CASSSSRTGQGGYPF

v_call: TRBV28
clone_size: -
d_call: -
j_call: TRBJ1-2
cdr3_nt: TGTGCCAGCAGTCCCGCACTCCAACAGGGTCGGTATGGCTACACCTTC
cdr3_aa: CASSPALQQGRYGYTF

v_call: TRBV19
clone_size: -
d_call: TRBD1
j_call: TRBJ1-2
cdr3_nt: TGTGCCAGTCAGCAGGGGGCGAACTATGGCTACACCTTC
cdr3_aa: CASQQGANYGYTF

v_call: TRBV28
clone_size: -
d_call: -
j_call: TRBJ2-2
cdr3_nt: TGTGCCAGCAGTTTATGGGCCCAGGGGACCCACACCGGGGAGCTGTTTTTT
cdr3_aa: CASSLWAQGTHTGELFF

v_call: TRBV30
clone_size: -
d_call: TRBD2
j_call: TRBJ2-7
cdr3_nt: TGTGCCTGGAGTAGACTAGCAGCGGGACGTAATCGGTACGAGCAGTACTTC
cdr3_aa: CAWSRLAAGRNRYEQYF

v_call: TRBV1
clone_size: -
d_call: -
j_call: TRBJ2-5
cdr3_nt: TGCACCAGCAGCCAAGACCCCACCGCGCGTCGGGACAGGGGTGGAGAGACCCAGTACTTC
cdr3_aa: CTSSQDPTARRDRGGETQYF

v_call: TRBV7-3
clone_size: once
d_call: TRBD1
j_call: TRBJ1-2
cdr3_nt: TGTGCCAGCAGTCCAGGGGGCGGTGGCTACACCTTC
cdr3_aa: CASSPGGGGYTF

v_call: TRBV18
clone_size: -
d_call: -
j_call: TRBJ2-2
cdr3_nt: TGTGCCAGCTCACCACCGTACAGGAGGAACACCGGGGAGCTGTTTTTT
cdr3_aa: CASSPPYRRNTGELFF

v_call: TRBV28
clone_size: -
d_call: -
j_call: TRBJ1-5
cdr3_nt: TGTGCCAGCAGACTCACAGGTAGCAATCAGCCCCAGCATTTT
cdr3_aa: CASRLTGSNQPQHF

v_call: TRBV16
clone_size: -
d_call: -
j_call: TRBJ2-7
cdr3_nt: TGTGCCAGCAGCCAATCGGGGAGCTCCTACGAGCAGTACTTC
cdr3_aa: CASSQSGSSYEQYF